This TCR beta chain was observed in a study of beta chain features in type 1 diabetes listed by TCRdb under 2018. Broadly, across the study: Mean age, gender distribution, total cell number and subset yield were not different between patients and healthy donors. A total of approximately 100,000,000 sorted cells were examined across all samples, and the number of cells per subset was strongly correlated with RNA yield. The study compared the TCRB repertoires of sorted circulating CD4+ T cell subsets in recently diagnosed type 1 diabetes patients with those in matched healthy donors. Regulatory and stem cell-like memory subsets were isolated from only 8 patients and roughly eight healthy donors, whereas naive and central memory subsets came from all 30 or so donors.

The entire isolated RNA was reverse transcribed using the High Capacity cDNA Reverse Transcription Kit, and thus expressed TCRB transcripts were sequenced. Deep immunoSEQ sequencing was performed on naive, central memory and regulatory T cell samples, with an average of around 3.5 million total reads per sample. Sorted cells were lysed in RLT buffer and RNA was extracted with DNase-treated RNeasy Micro or Mini kits, depending on cell number. Each cell subset was processed on its own to prevent cross-contamination, while patient and healthy donor samples were processed together. The immunoSEQ multiplex PCR was used to amplify TCRB sequences from cDNA, generating 87-bp fragments that spanned the CDR3 region. Amplicons were sequenced on the Illumina HiSeq platform. The authors processed their data as follows. Synthetic template baselines were used to correct PCR bias computationally, reads within Hamming distance 2 were collapsed together, and singletons that could not be merged were discarded. Reads were aligned against IMGT to assign V, D and J genes, CDR3 length and insertions or deletions at six rearrangement sites. Clonotype counts were normalized to sorted cell number within each subset before computing true diversity and Gini coefficients with the tcR R package. The overlap coefficient, calculated on TCRB nucleotide sequences, was used to quantify repertoire sharing. Sourced from immuneACCESS, this table was stored by TCRdb with only in-frame sequences that have V and J called. A share of the clones is absent; for the studies checked, an unresolved V gene accounts for under half, and the remainder has no known explanation. V and J calls and clone size come straight from that table; D and trimming were deduced from the DNA. The sample table lists 300,000 or so clones, approximately 8.2% of them with a count of one. The ten largest account for more than 0.4% of the sample.

Remarks on this clone: It lacks a known antigen. No base-level quality is on record; no much larger clone is a single base apart.

A single peripheral blood draw of about 116 mL on average was collected from each donor into heparinised tubes. A BD FACSAria II was used to sort naive, central memory, regulatory and stem cell-like memory CD4+ T cells with a panel that included CD45RO, CCR7, CD25, CD127, CD95 and CD27. Purity was above 95% for every sorted population. Right away, PBMCs were isolated by Lymphoprep density gradient centrifugation and were stained directly, with no culture step. Samples were stained and sorted in pairs, with one healthy donor and one patient per experiment, so that batch effects were minimized. V loses 4 bases, J loses 0 bases, and the germline ends lie 7 bases apart. From the germline V gene, CDR1 is SGHAT and CDR2 is FQNNGV. Its CDR3 holds 13 amino acids, cysteine through phenylalanine. CDR3 DNA only is kept here, 39 bases in frame from base 1. Broad study findings and their caveats: Type 1 diabetes patients showed a moderate but significant shortening of TCRB CDR3 length in all four CD4+ subsets. Shorter templates might have been favored by PCR, but patient and control samples were amplified and corrected together, so both groups would have been affected equally by any skew. Only small numbers of individuals were included in the HLA sub-analyses, which left unresolved whether HLA type had any influence on TCRB rearrangement. Fewer insertions and more nucleotide deletions at VDJ recombination sites were observed in patients with type 1 diabetes, implying thymic rearrangement abnormalities. The naive, central memory and regulatory TCRB repertoires appeared to resemble one another more closely among patients than among healthy donors. Because cDNA rather than genomic DNA was sequenced, highly expressing activated cells could have been over-represented, although no difference in activation and CD3 levels was found between groups.

The sequenced sample was central memory CD4+ T cells from blood. This chain joins TRBV11-2 to TRBJ2-7; no D gene call is confident. The TCR comes from a woman aged 18 to 35 in good health. The sequence in DNA is TGTGCCAGCAGCTCCCACAGCTCCTACGAGCAGTACTTC. It specifies CASSSHSSYEQYF. This CDR3, with the reference TRBV11-2 and TRBJ2-7 proteins standing in past its ends, gives the full variable domain EAGVAQSPRYKIIEKRQSVAFWCNPISGHATLYWYQQILGQGPKLLIQFQNNGVVDDSQLPKDRFSAERLKGVDSTLKIQPAKLEDSAVYLCASSSHSSYEQYFGPGTRLTVT.